This TCR beta chain was observed in a study of identical twins. General observations from the study: Diverse VJ usage suggested most zero-insertion clonotypes were not invariant T cells.

This CDR3 contains 14 residues. V dropped 1 base and J dropped 5 bases, with 11 bases sitting between them. The V gene's germline CDR1 is SEHNR and CDR2 FQNEAQ (reference sequence). TCRdb used MiXCR to reprocess the 5' RACE reads, holding one entry per CDR3 protein. The sample comprises 270,000 or so distinct CDR3 sequences, roughly 8% of which are singletons, and less than 4% rests with the top ten. This clonotype came up many times. Its antigen is not known. Separately, the same data were catalogued under a study of yellow fever vaccine responses in identical twins.

This chain uses TRBV7-9 with TRBJ2-5; D ambiguous. The receptor was isolated from a woman younger than 35 in good health. The sequenced sample was CD8+ T cells sorted from blood. The CDR3 nucleotides read TGTGCCAGCAGCTTAGGTGTGGGGAAGGAGACCCAGTACTTC. This gives the protein CASSLGVGKETQYF.